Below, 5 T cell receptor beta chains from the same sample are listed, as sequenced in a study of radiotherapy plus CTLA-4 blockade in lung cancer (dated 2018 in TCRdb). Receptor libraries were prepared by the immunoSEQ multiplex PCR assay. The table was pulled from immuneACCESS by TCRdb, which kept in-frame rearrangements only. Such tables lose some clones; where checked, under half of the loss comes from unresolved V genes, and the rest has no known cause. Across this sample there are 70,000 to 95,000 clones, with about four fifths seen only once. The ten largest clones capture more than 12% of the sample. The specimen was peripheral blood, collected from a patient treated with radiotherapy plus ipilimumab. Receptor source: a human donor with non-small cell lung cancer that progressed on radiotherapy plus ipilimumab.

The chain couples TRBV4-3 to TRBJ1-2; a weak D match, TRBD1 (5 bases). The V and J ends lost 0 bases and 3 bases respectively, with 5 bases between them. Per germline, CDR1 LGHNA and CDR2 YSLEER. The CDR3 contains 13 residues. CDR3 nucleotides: TGCGCCAGCAGCCAAGACAGGGACTATGGCTACACCTTC. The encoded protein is CASSQDRDYGYTF.

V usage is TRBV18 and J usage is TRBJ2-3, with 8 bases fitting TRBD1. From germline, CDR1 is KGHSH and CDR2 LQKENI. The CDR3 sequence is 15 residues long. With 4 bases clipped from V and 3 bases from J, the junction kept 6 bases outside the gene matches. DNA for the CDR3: TGTGCCAGCTCACAGACAGGGGATCAAACAGATACGCAGTATTTT. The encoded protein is CASSQTGDQTDTQYF.

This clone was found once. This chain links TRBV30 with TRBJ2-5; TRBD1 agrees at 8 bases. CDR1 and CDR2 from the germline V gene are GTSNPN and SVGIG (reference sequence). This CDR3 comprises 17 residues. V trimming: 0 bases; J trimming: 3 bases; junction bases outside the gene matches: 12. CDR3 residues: CAWSVSGTGFGKETQYF. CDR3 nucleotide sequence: TGTGCCTGGAGTGTTTCTGGGACAGGTTTCGGGAAAGAGACCCAGTACTTC.

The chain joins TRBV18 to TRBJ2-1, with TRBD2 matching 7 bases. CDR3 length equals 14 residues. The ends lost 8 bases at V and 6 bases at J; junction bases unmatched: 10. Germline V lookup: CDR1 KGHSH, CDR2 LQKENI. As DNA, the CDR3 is TGTGCCAGCAACTCTGGGAGGGAACTCAATGAGCAGTTCTTC. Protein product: CASNSGRELNEQFF.

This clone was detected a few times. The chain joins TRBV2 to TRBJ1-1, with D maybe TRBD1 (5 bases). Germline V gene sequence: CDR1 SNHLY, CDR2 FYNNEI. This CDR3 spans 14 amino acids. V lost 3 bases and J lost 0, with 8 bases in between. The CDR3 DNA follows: TGTGCCAGCAGTGAGTGGGGGGTGAACACTGAAGCTTTCTTT. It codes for CASSEWGVNTEAFF.